Listed here are 10 T cell receptor beta chains from one sample, sequenced in a study of identifying expanded T cells in peripheral blood. Sequenced by immunoSEQ multiplex PCR; TCRdb stores in-frame clones only, minus some. The table records about 130,000 clones, 86% of them present only once. Sequenced sample: blood. Source of these receptors: a person aged 18 to 69 in good health.

This clone came up a few times. This chain joins TRBV30 and TRBJ1-6; D is possibly TRBD1 (5 bases). V was clipped by 2 bases and J by 6 bases, with 5 bases between them. There are 12 residues in the CDR3. Germline V gene sequence: CDR1 GTSNPN, CDR2 SVGIG (reference sequence). The CDR3 DNA sequence: TGTGCCTGGAGTAGGGGTAATTCACCCCTCCACTTT. This translates into CAWSRGNSPLHF. Complete variable domain (other parts from reference TRBV30 and TRBJ1-6): SQTIHQWPATLVQPVGSPLSLECTVEGTSNPNLYWYRQAAGRGLQLLFYSVGIGQISSEVPQNLSASRPQDRQFILSSKKLLLSDSGFYLCAWSRGNSPLHFGNGTRLTVT.

In its sample, this clone is medium-sized. The gene calls are TRBV29-1 and TRBJ1-1; TRBD1 is a possible D gene (6 bases). CDR3 length: 12 residues. Trimming removed 8 bases at V and 6 bases at J, with 16 bases between. CDR1 and CDR2 (germline): SQVTM, ANQGSEA. The CDR3 loop is CSIRTETSEAFF. The CDR3 DNA reads as TGCAGCATCCGGACAGAAACGTCTGAAGCTTTCTTT.

V and J are TRBV9 and TRBJ1-4; a weak D match, TRBD1 (5 bases). Trimming shortened V by 4 bases and J by 3 bases, and 10 bases separated the two germline ends. This CDR3 has 14 amino acids. Germline CDR1 and CDR2: SGDLS and YYNGEE. CDR3 sequence reads: CASSQRGPNEKLFF. The CDR3 DNA sequence: TGTGCCAGCAGCCAAAGGGGACCTAATGAAAAACTGTTTTTT. The whole variable domain, remainder taken from reference TRBV9 and TRBJ1-4, is DSGVTQTPKHLITATGQRVTLRCSPRSGDLSVYWYQQSLDQGLQFLIQYYNGEERAKGNILERFSAQQFPDLHSELNLSSLELGDSALYFCASSQRGPNEKLFFGSGTQLSVL.

The rearrangement joins TRBV6-5 to TRBJ2-7; unclear D gene. Germline assignment: CDR1 MNHEY and CDR2 SVGAGI. This CDR3 has 12 residues. Trimming took off 6 bases at V and 6 bases at J, with 12 bases between the two ends. DNA of the CDR3: TGTGCCAGCAGATCCCCCCCCCGCGAGCAGTACTTC. This encodes CASRSPPREQYF.

In DNA form, the CDR3 reads TGTGCCAGCAGCCAAGGACGAGGGGTCGTAGATACGCAGTATTTT. This codes for CASSQGRGVVDTQYF. V usage is TRBV4-2 and J usage is TRBJ2-3; perhaps D is TRBD1 or TRBD2 (5 bases each). CDR1 and CDR2 (germline): LGHNA, YNFKEQ. Trimming took 1 base from V and 5 from J, leaving 13 bases between them. This CDR3 region has 15 residues.

This chain connects TRBV6-5 to TRBJ2-7; D is perhaps TRBD1 (6 bases). This CDR3 is 15 amino acids long. V was pared by 4 bases and J by 3 bases, with 16 bases between. Looked up from germline, CDR1 is MNHEY and CDR2 is SVGAGI. This chain's CDR3 is CASSSPRGPVYEQYF. The CDR3 nucleotides are TGTGCCAGCAGTTCCCCCAGGGGACCCGTCTACGAGCAGTACTTC.

The V call is TRBV18, the J call TRBJ1-4, with D possibly being TRBD1 (5 bases). CDR1 and CDR2 (germline): KGHSH, LQKENI. The V end was cut by 3 bases, the J end by 0 bases, with 8 bases between. This CDR3 has 15 amino acids. CDR3: CASSPRQTTNEKLFF. The CDR3 region has the DNA TGTGCCAGCTCACCTAGACAGACAACTAATGAAAAACTGTTTTTT.

The V and J genes are TRBV7-2 and TRBJ1-2; D not certain. Trimming removed 0 bases from V and 2 bases from J, with 10 bases in between. The CDR3 spans 15 residues. Germline V gene data show CDR1 as SGHTA and CDR2 as FQGNSA. In nucleotides, the CDR3 is TGTGCCAGCAGCTTAGCGCTAGGAGACAACTATGGCTACACCTTC. Translation: CASSLALGDNYGYTF.

The V call is TRBV29-1, the J call TRBJ2-3; D is perhaps TRBD1 (5 bases). CDR1 and CDR2 (germline): SQVTM, ANQGSEA. CDR3 length equals 12 residues. CDR3 coding DNA: TGCAGTTGGGGCAGCTTGGGGGATACGCAGTATTTT. Protein sequence: CSWGSLGDTQYF.

This chain uses TRBV28 with TRBJ1-5; a weak D match, TRBD1 (5 bases). V was clipped by 5 bases and J by 2 bases, with 13 bases between them. The length of the CDR3 is 15 residues. Germline V gene data show CDR1 as MDHEN and CDR2 as SYDVKM. CDR3 nucleotide sequence: TGTGCCAGCAGTGGGGCCTGGGGGGGCAATCAGCCCCAGCATTTT. It encodes CASSGAWGGNQPQHF.